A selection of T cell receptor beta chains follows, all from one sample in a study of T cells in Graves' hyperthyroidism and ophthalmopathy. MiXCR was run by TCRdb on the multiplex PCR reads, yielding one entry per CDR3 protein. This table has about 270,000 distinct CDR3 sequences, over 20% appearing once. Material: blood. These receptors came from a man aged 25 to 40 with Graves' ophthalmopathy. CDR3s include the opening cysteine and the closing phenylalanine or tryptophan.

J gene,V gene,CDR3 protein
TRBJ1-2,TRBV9,CASSARRGQTSGPGYGYTF
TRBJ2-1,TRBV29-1,CSVEDLAGGYNEQFF
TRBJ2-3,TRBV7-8,CASSLAEYWVKDTQYF
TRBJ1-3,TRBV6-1,CASSLTYFSGNTIYF
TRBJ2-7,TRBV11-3,CASSLGGLGTGRHEQYF
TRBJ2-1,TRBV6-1,CASSSGRTSGIDEQFF
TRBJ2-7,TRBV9,CASSFRVGAYEQYF
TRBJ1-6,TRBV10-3,CAISEGTGLLSTPLHF
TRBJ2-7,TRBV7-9,CATNGGTSLPGFSYEQYF
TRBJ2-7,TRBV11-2,CASSPGVFLYEQYF
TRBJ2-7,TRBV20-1,CSASRTAGGNYEQYF
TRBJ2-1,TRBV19,CASSIDYWNNEQFF
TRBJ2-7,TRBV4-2,CASSQEGTSGKAYEQYF
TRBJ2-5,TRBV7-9,CASSPKYF
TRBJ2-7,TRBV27,CASSLEGGNSYEQYF
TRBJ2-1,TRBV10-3,CATRQENEQFF
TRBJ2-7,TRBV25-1,CASSEAPTSGRPYEQYF
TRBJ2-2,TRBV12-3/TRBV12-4,CASRQSTGFTGELFF
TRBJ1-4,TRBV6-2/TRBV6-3,CASSYGGWSEKLFF
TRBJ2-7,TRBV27,CASSPYREDEQYF
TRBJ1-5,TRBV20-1,CSAKTGNLQPQHF
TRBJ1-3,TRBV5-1,CASSPSDGSGNTIYF
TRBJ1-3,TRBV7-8,CASSLAGSRGNTIYF
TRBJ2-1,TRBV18,CASSPEGSGLGRYNEQFF
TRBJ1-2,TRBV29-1,CSVRTGEYGYTF
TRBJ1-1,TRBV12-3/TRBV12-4,CASRQRGGTEAFF
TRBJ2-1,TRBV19,CASRLGLAGPNEQFF
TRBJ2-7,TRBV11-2,CASSLEKTSTYEQYF
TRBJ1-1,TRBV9,CASSAALGGQEAFF
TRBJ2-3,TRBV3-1,CATNPGGPRDTQYF
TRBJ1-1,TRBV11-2,CASSLDQGRGEAFF
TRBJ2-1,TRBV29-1,CSAVRGTGGTDEQFF
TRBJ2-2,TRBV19,CASSIIGANTGELFF
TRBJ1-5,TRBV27,CASSLTPGNQPQHF
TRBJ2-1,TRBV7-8,CASSSLLTFSYNEQFF
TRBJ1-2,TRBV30,CASTVKRTTYGYTF
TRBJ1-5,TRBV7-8,CASSPRDLPNQPQHF
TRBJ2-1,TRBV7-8,CASSSAPGTGLNEQFF
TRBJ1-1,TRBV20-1,CSAVHRDGWNTEAFF
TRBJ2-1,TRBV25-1,CASSGQGQIYNEQFF
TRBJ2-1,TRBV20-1,CSAGDLLAGGNNEQFF
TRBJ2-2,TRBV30,CAWKQVNTGELFF
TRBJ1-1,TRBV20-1,CSARGTARNTEAFF
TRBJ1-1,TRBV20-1,CSARPGTNTEAFF
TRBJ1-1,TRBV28,CASSLWSPSEVLEAFF
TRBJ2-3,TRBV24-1,CATSDTDELGNTDTQYF
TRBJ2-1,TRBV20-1,CSASPTSGRVGEQFF
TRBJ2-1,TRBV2,CASSEGEGGDEQFF
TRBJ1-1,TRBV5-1,CASSLTSGNTEAFF
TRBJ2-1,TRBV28,CASSLSGIKAYNEQFF